Below, 3 T cell receptor beta chains from the same sample are listed, as sequenced in a study of blood T cell repertoires in COVID-19. The assay was immunoSEQ multiplex PCR, and TCRdb's table has in-frame clones only and misses some. The sample shows about 200,000 clones, 88% of them seen only once. Sequencing was done on a sample of peripheral blood. The receptors were sampled from a man younger than 30 with active or convalescent COVID-19.

The V and J genes are TRBV5-1 and TRBJ2-3, with TRBD2 matching 15 bases. Germline CDR1 is SGHRS and CDR2 is YFSETQ. CDR3 length equals 19 residues. J gave up 2 bases and V 4 bases, and 11 bases lay outside the gene matches. CDR3 sequence: CASSQRGLAGGPVTDTQYF. The CDR3 nucleotides read TGCGCCAGCAGCCAACGAGGACTAGCGGGGGGGCCGGTCACAGATACGCAGTATTTT.

The CDR3 DNA reads TGTGCCAGCTCACCACGTCAGACGGGGAACAATGAGCAGTTCTTC. Translating gives CASSPRQTGNNEQFF. The rearrangement uses TRBV18 and TRBJ2-1; D perhaps matches TRBD2 (5 bases). Germline CDR1 is KGHSH and CDR2 is LQKENI. V lost 1 base, J lost 5 bases, and 12 bases lay in between. This CDR3 comprises 15 residues.

The chain links TRBV6-1 to TRBJ1-5, with D perhaps matching TRBD1 (5 bases). Trimming removed 3 bases from V and 7 bases from J, with 13 bases in between. Germline CDR1 MNHNS, CDR2 SASEGT. The length of the CDR3 is 14 residues. The CDR3 DNA reads as TGTGCCAGCAGTGAGTGGGCAGGGCCCCAGCCCCAGCATTTT. Amino acids: CASSEWAGPQPQHF.